These 3 T cell receptor beta chains were sequenced from one sample in a study of T cell repertoires in cytomegalovirus infection. In TCRdb, the reads were re-called with MiXCR into one record per CDR3 protein. The sample lists around 430,000 distinct CDR3 sequences; about two fifths were seen once. The antigens for these receptors are not known. Sequenced here: cultured PBMCs, sampled from culture after CMV antigen stimulation. These receptors all stem from a human donor in good health (CMV status not recorded). Some clones in this sample may be carry-over from other donors' samples.

The count of this clonotype is one. The junction differs from germline at one of its ends, possibly a read error. The chain has TRBV25-1 and TRBJ1-4, with unresolved D. CDR1 and CDR2 (germline): MGHDK, SYGVNS. CDR3 length: 9 residues. The CDR3 DNA sequence: TGTGCCAGCAGTGAATCCGGGATTTTT. It encodes CASSESGIF. The variable domain in full, with the rest retrieved from reference TRBV25-1 and TRBJ1-4, is EADIYQTPRYLVIGTGKKITLECSQTMGHDKMYWYQQDPGMELHLIHYSYGVNSTEKGDLSSESTVSRIRTEHFPLTLESARPSHTSQYLCASSESGIFGSGTQLSVL.

This sequence joins TRBV19 and TRBJ2-2; D might be TRBD2 (5 bases). Trimming took 7 bases from V and 7 from J, leaving 13 bases between them. Germline loops: CDR1 LNHDA, CDR2 SQIVND (reference sequence). The CDR3 has 13 amino acids. CDR3 sequence (DNA): TGTGCCAGTAATCGGCACGAGGGCGGGGAGCTGTTTTTT. It translates to CASNRHEGGELFF.

The chain links TRBV6-5 to TRBJ1-2; a weak D match, TRBD1 (6 bases). V shed 2 bases and J shed 4 bases, with 8 bases lying between them. CDR1 is MNHEY, CDR2 SVGAGI, per germline. The CDR3 consists of 13 residues. The CDR3 sequence: CASSYLQGYGYTF. CDR3 nucleotide sequence: TGTGCCAGCAGTTACCTACAGGGCTATGGCTACACCTTC.